This T cell receptor (beta chain) appears in the sequencing data of a study of blood T cell repertoires in COVID-19. Across the whole study: Sample material is recorded as cDNA or gDNA derived from T cells, B-cell-depleted T cells, or PBMCs.

The repertoire was sequenced with immunoSEQ multiplex PCR; TCRdb's copy has only in-frame clones and lacks some. This table has fewer than 450,000 clones, about 92% appearing once. The length of the CDR3 is 16 residues. CDR1 and CDR2 from the germline V gene are KGHDR and SFDVKD. V lost 4 bases to trimming and J lost 6 bases; unmatched junction nucleotides: 10. This clonotype originated in a man between 18 and 29 years old who had recovered from COVID-19. The sequenced sample was PBMCs or T cells enriched from blood (not recorded which). The chain has TRBV24-1 and TRBJ2-2, with 7 bases that match TRBD2. Here the CDR3 DNA reads TGTGCCACCAGTGACCCAGCCCCGGGAGGTGCCGGGGAGCTGTTTTTT. This translates into CATSDPAPGGAGELFF.